These 24 T cell receptor beta chains were sequenced from one sample in a study of long-term antiretroviral therapy in people with HIV. Version v3.0 of the immunoSEQ assay was performed at survey level. Measured with immunoSEQ multiplex PCR; TCRdb has only the in-frame clones, and not every one. This sample yields about 26,000 clones, of which around 86% are seen a single time; under 5.5% belongs to the top ten. The sequenced sample was unsorted PBMCs, obtained approximately 2.6 years after starting antiretroviral therapy. These receptors were obtained from a man between 40 and 49 years old with HIV.

The V call is TRBV4-1, the J call TRBJ2-1; 10 bases map to TRBD2. The CDR3 has 15 amino acids. Germline V gene data show CDR1 as MGHRA and CDR2 as YSYEKL. V lost 6 bases, J lost 8 bases, and 10 bases stayed unmatched. The CDR3 nucleotides are TGCGCCAGCAGGGAGGCTAGCGGGGGAGCGGATGAGCAGTTCTTC. It translates to CASREASGGADEQFF.

V is TRBV2 and J is TRBJ1-1; D not certain. Germline V gene sequence: CDR1 SNHLY, CDR2 FYNNEI. The CDR3 spans 14 residues. V was clipped by 0 bases and J by 6 bases, with 11 bases between them. CDR3 sequence (DNA): TGTGCCAGCAGTGAAGCTCCGACTCGTCCTGAAGCTTTCTTT. Protein: CASSEAPTRPEAFF.

The V call is TRBV6-5, the J call TRBJ2-5; D is unresolved. The ends were cut back, 0 bases at V and 5 bases at J, with 4 bases in the middle. The CDR3 is 12 amino acids. Germline V gene data show CDR1 as MNHEY and CDR2 as SVGAGI. This chain's CDR3 is CASSYSRETQYF. The CDR3 nucleotides are TGTGCCAGCAGTTACTCGAGGGAGACCCAGTACTTC.

V gene TRBV5-1 combines with J gene TRBJ1-5; D is possibly TRBD1 (5 bases). Germline CDR1 is SGHRS and CDR2 is YFSETQ. V lost 4 bases, J lost 6 bases, and 17 bases lay in between. The CDR3 loop spans 15 amino acids. CDR3: CASSLSGGTGQPQHF. The DNA for the CDR3 is TGCGCCAGCAGCCTGTCGGGGGGGACGGGTCAGCCCCAGCATTTT.

The chain has TRBV4-3 and TRBJ1-6; D is unresolved. The CDR3 runs 18 residues. Germline CDR1 LGHNA, CDR2 YSLEER. V gave up 0 bases and J gave up 6 bases, with 18 bases separating them. The DNA of the CDR3 is TGCGCCAGCAGCCAAGACCCCCCTTTATCTGGCCGTAATTCACCCCTCCACTTT. This translates into CASSQDPPLSGRNSPLHF.

The chain is built from TRBV4-1 and TRBJ1-1; D is undetermined. Between the trimmed V and J ends, which lost 5 bases and 0 bases, there was a span of 13 bases. Looked up from germline, CDR1 is MGHRA and CDR2 is YSYEKL. The CDR3 totals 15 residues. In nucleotides, the CDR3 is TGCGCCAGCAGCTCTCCAGTTCCGATGAACACTGAAGCTTTCTTT. It translates to CASSSPVPMNTEAFF.

This rearrangement joins TRBV29-1 to TRBJ1-1, with D possibly being TRBD1 (5 bases). Germline-derived CDR1 and CDR2 are SQVTM and ANQGSEA. CDR3 size: 9 residues. With 6 bases removed from V and 8 bases from J, the gap between germline ends came to 7 bases. This CDR3 is CSVGTEAFF. The CDR3 nucleotides are TGCAGCGTGGGGACCGAAGCTTTCTTT.

Here the CDR3 reads CATGNRVSGYTF. Here the CDR3 DNA reads TGTGCCACAGGGAACAGGGTTTCTGGCTACACCTTC. The chain combines TRBV28 with TRBJ1-2, with D tentatively TRBD1 (6 bases). The CDR3 has 12 residues. V lost 10 bases and J lost 7, with 16 bases in between. CDR1 is MDHEN and CDR2 is SYDVKM in the germline V gene.

V is TRBV6-5 and J is TRBJ2-7; 11 positions match TRBD2. The germline gives CDR1 MNHEY, CDR2 SVGAGI. The CDR3 has 16 residues. Unmatched junction bases numbered 7, after V lost 4 bases and J lost 2 bases. CDR3 sequence: CASSSITSGGPYEQYF. The CDR3 bases are TGTGCCAGCAGTTCCATTACTAGCGGGGGTCCCTACGAGCAGTACTTC.

The chain couples TRBV30 to TRBJ1-1; 11 bases are a match to TRBD1. Germline CDR1 and CDR2: GTSNPN and SVGIG (reference sequence). The V and J ends lost 0 bases and 5 bases, in that order; junction bases with no gene match: 11. The CDR3 loop spans 17 amino acids. The DNA of the CDR3 is TGTGCCTGGAGTGTACAAAGGACAGGGGGCGTGGGGACTGAAGCTTTCTTT. Its protein product is CAWSVQRTGGVGTEAFF.

This clone was seen a single time. The chain combines TRBV7-2 with TRBJ1-2; D may be TRBD1 (6 bases). This CDR3 comprises 15 residues. The V gene lost 5 bases and the J gene lost 5 bases, with 18 bases spanning the gap. Germline CDR1 reads SGHTA; CDR2 reads FQGNSA. The CDR3 sequence is CASSARGTGRYGYTF. Here the CDR3 DNA reads TGTGCCAGCAGCGCGAGAGGAACAGGGAGATATGGCTACACCTTC.

The V gene is TRBV19, the J gene TRBJ2-7; 7 bases fit TRBD2. J gave up 2 bases and V 1 base, and 5 bases lay outside the gene matches. From germline, CDR1 is LNHDA and CDR2 SQIVND (reference sequence). This CDR3 has 15 residues. The CDR3 loop is CASSIGTSNAYEQYF. CDR3 nucleotides: TGTGCCAGTAGTATAGGGACTAGTAACGCCTACGAGCAGTACTTC.

This clone appeared a single time. The rearrangement joins TRBV29-1 to TRBJ2-7, with no clear D. Trimming stripped 7 bases from V and 4 bases from J, with 11 bases between. Looked up from germline, CDR1 is SQVTM and CDR2 is ANQGSEA. This CDR3 comprises 11 residues. CDR3 protein: CSAAEGYEQYF. The CDR3 bases are TGCAGCGCCGCGGAAGGATACGAGCAGTACTTC.

The genes are TRBV7-2 and TRBJ2-7; TRBD1 is a possible D gene (5 bases). CDR3 length: 15 amino acids. V gave up 2 bases and J gave up 3 bases, with 14 bases separating them. The germline CDR1 and CDR2 sequences are SGHTA and FQGNSA. CDR3 residues: CASSLNGDSNYEQYF. The DNA of the CDR3 is TGTGCCAGCAGCTTAAATGGTGACAGCAACTACGAGCAGTACTTC.

This chain uses TRBV5-4 with TRBJ2-7; 7 nucleotides line up with TRBD2. Germline-derived CDR1 and CDR2 are SGHNT and YYREEE (reference sequence). This CDR3 is built from 13 residues. Trimming took 8 bases from V and 3 from J; bases not matched to a gene: 8. The CDR3 bases are TGTGCCAGTCAAAGGGGCGGGAGCTACGAGCAGTACTTC. It is translated as CASQRGGSYEQYF.

The rearrangement links TRBV6-1 to TRBJ1-6, with a weak D call TRBD1 (5 bases). Trimming took off 5 bases at V and 6 bases at J, with 11 bases between the two ends. The CDR3 totals 14 residues. Germline CDR1 and CDR2: MNHNS and SASEGT. The CDR3 spells CASSPRDLNSPLHF. The CDR3 DNA follows: TGTGCCAGCAGTCCCCGGGACCTTAATTCACCCCTCCACTTT.

The chain couples TRBV7-9 to TRBJ1-1; tentative D call: TRBD1 (5 bases). Deletions cut 1 base from V and 2 bases from J, with 14 bases between. The CDR3 has 16 residues. CDR1 is SEHNR and CDR2 is FQNEAQ in the germline V gene (reference sequence). This chain's CDR3 is CASSLDRGQFNTEAFF. The CDR3, as DNA: TGTGCCAGCAGCTTAGACCGGGGCCAATTTAACACTGAAGCTTTCTTT.

The V gene is TRBV4-2, the J gene TRBJ1-1; D unresolved. Germline CDR1 and CDR2: LGHNA and YNFKEQ. The length of the CDR3 is 15 residues. Trimming left V 6 bases short and J 1 base short, with 15 bases between. The CDR3 sequence is CASSPWHRQNTEAFF. Written as DNA, the CDR3 is TGTGCCAGCAGTCCATGGCACCGCCAGAACACTGAAGCTTTCTTT.

This rearrangement joins TRBV6-5 to TRBJ2-7; D perhaps matches TRBD1 (5 bases). Per germline, CDR1 MNHEY and CDR2 SVGAGI. The CDR3 loop spans 13 amino acids. V was trimmed by 7 bases and J by 4 bases, leaving 14 bases between them. The DNA for the CDR3 is TGTGCCAGCAATAAGGGGAATGCTTACGAGCAGTACTTC. The encoded protein is CASNKGNAYEQYF.

The chain joins TRBV15 to TRBJ1-2; the D gene is possibly TRBD1 (6 bases). Per germline, CDR1 LNHNV and CDR2 YYDKDF (reference sequence). The CDR3 sequence is 14 residues long. With 1 base removed from V and 6 bases from J, the gap between germline ends came to 12 bases. Here the CDR3 DNA reads TGTGCCACCAGCAGAGTAGGTACAGGGCATGGCTACACCTTC. Translated, it gives CATSRVGTGHGYTF. Supplemented by reference TRBV15 and TRBJ1-2, the full variable domain reads DAMVIQNPRYQVTQFGKPVTLSCSQTLNHNVMYWYQQKSSQAPKLLFHYYDKDFNNEADTPDNFQSRRPNTSFCFLDIRSPGLGDTAMYLCATSRVGTGHGYTFGSGTRLTVV.

The J gene is TRBJ1-1, the V gene TRBV4-3; TRBD1 matches 7 bases. Germline trimming cut 0 bases from V and 1 base from J; bases unmatched to any gene: 2. The CDR3 length is 15 residues. Per the germline V gene, CDR1 is LGHNA and CDR2 is YSLEER. CDR3 bases: TGCGCCAGCAGCCAAGACGGGACAGCGAACACTGAAGCTTTCTTT. This gives the protein CASSQDGTANTEAFF.

This chain connects TRBV6-4 to TRBJ2-7, with TRBD1 matching 7 bases. V lost 0 bases to trimming and J lost 0 bases; unmatched junction nucleotides: 8. CDR1 is MRHNA and CDR2 is SNTAGT in the germline V gene. The CDR3 runs to 17 residues. The CDR3 loop reads CASSDSIRDSHSYEQYF. CDR3 bases: TGTGCCAGCAGTGACTCGATACGGGACAGTCACTCCTACGAGCAGTACTTC.

The chain combines TRBV21-1 with TRBJ1-5; TRBD1 is the table's D call and was not checked against the DNA. TRBV21-1 is classified as a pseudogene. The CDR3 consists of 19 residues. In nucleotides, the CDR3 is TGTGCCAGCAGCAGGGGGGACTCGGGACAGGGACCTAGCAATCAGCCCCAGCATTTT. This sequence encodes CASSRGDSGQGPSNQPQHF.

The chain combines TRBV6-1 with TRBJ2-1; possibly TRBD1 for D (6 bases). Germline V lookup: CDR1 MNHNS, CDR2 SASEGT. Trimming pared 0 bases from V and 6 bases from J, leaving 12 bases between. The CDR3 length is 15 residues. The CDR3 bases are TGTGCCAGCAGTGAAGCCACGACAGGTTCCAATGAGCAGTTCTTC. This codes for CASSEATTGSNEQFF.